This T cell receptor beta chain is drawn from a study of T-cell reconstitution after alpha-beta-depleted transplantation in children. This CDR3 comprises 15 residues. Germline CDR1 reads LNHNV; CDR2 reads YYDKDF (reference sequence). V gave up 5 bases and J gave up 0 bases, with 12 bases separating them. This clonotype has at least ten counts. Unique molecular identifiers were used in preparing the TCRbeta library. A single record per CDR3 protein comes from TCRdb applying MiXCR to the PCR reads. In the table there are roughly 200,000 distinct CDR3 sequences, approximately 7% of which are singletons. The TCR originated in a human donor who donated a stem cell graft to a child with Wiskott-Aldrich syndrome. The sample here was PBMCs from the stem cell graft donor, taken from the stem cell graft. V usage is TRBV15 and J usage is TRBJ2-3; D remains unclear. CDR3 region: CATSPLGLSTDTQYF. CDR3 DNA: TGTGCCACCAGCCCCCTAGGCCTCAGCACAGATACGCAGTATTTT. Using reference TRBV15 and TRBJ2-3 for the parts outside the CDR3, the full variable domain is DAMVIQNPRYQVTQFGKPVTLSCSQTLNHNVMYWYQQKSSQAPKLLFHYYDKDFNNEADTPDNFQSRRPNTSFCFLDIRSPGLGDTAMYLCATSPLGLSTDTQYFGPGTRLTVL.